Below, 25 T cell receptor beta chains from the same sample are listed, as sequenced in a study of OX40 agonist ivuxolimab in advanced cancers. Profiled with immunoSEQ multiplex PCR; TCRdb holds only in-frame clones, not every one. The sample carries roughly 60,000 clones, about 94% recorded once. The sample here was CD4+ or CD8+ T cells sorted from blood, taken in a trial of the OX40 agonist ivuxolimab. The receptors stem from an adult with an advanced solid tumor such as melanoma, head and neck, liver or kidney cancer.

The chain combines TRBV29-1 with TRBJ2-2; D remains unclear. The V and J ends lost 4 bases and 6 bases respectively, with 3 bases between them. Germline values: CDR1 SQVTM, CDR2 ANQGSEA. CDR3 length: 10 residues. The DNA for the CDR3 is TGCAGCGTTGGGGCCGGGGAGCTGTTTTTT. This sequence encodes CSVGAGELFF.

This clone was detected once. This chain links TRBV4-2 with TRBJ1-2; 11 bases are a match to TRBD1. The ends lost 0 bases at V and 3 bases at J; junction bases unmatched: 3. The CDR3 loop spans 16 amino acids. Per germline, CDR1 LGHNA and CDR2 YNFKEQ. Here the CDR3 DNA reads TGTGCCAGCAGCCAAGAACGGACAGGGGGCTACTATGGCTACACCTTC. Its translation is CASSQERTGGYYGYTF.

The chain joins TRBV7-9 to TRBJ1-2; D is ambiguous. CDR3 length: 13 residues. CDR1 is SEHNR, CDR2 FQNEAQ, per germline (reference sequence). Between the trimmed V and J ends, which lost 1 base and 10 bases, there was a span of 13 bases. The CDR3 reads CASSLGGRVDYTF. CDR3 sequence (DNA): TGTGCCAGCAGCTTAGGAGGGAGAGTCGACTACACCTTC. Variable domain in full (rest from reference TRBV7-9 and TRBJ1-2): DTGVSQNPRHKITKRGQNVTFRCDPISEHNRLYWYRQTLGQGPEFLTYFQNEAQLEKSRLLSDRFSAERPKGSFSTLEIQRTEQGDSAMYLCASSLGGRVDYTFGSGTRLTVV.

The V gene is TRBV9, the J gene TRBJ2-1; the D is unclear. The length of the CDR3 is 13 residues. Germline V gives CDR1 SGDLS, CDR2 YYNGEE. V dropped 1 base and J dropped 5 bases, with 7 bases sitting between them. The CDR3: CASSVPPDNEQFF. The CDR3 nucleotides are TGTGCCAGCAGCGTACCCCCAGACAATGAGCAGTTCTTC.

The rearrangement joins TRBV2 to TRBJ2-3; TRBD1 might be the D (6 bases). The V gene's germline CDR1 is SNHLY and CDR2 FYNNEI. V lost 6 bases to trimming and J lost 0 bases, with 28 bases between them. The CDR3 is 20 residues long. CDR3 DNA sequence: TGTGCCAGCAGCCTAAACAGGGACCCCACCTATACCATGAGCACAGATACGCAGTATTTT. Protein: CASSLNRDPTYTMSTDTQYF.

The gene calls are TRBV9 and TRBJ2-1; 8 bases are shared with TRBD2. Germline trimming cut 2 bases from V and 7 bases from J; bases unmatched to any gene: 11. This CDR3 region has 16 residues. CDR1 is SGDLS, CDR2 YYNGEE, per germline. The CDR3 sequence is CASSVSPREDVNEQFF. CDR3 DNA: TGTGCCAGCAGCGTCTCTCCGCGGGAGGATGTAAATGAGCAGTTCTTC.

The chain has TRBV4-3 and TRBJ2-7; 13 nucleotides align to TRBD2. V gave up 4 bases and J gave up 7 bases; unmatched junction bases: 4. This CDR3 spans 14 amino acids. Germline values: CDR1 LGHNA, CDR2 YSLEER. This chain's CDR3 is CASSLGLAGDEQYF. As DNA, the CDR3 is TGCGCCAGCAGCCTCGGACTAGCGGGAGATGAGCAGTACTTC.

The chain joins TRBV6-5 to TRBJ2-7; possibly TRBD2 for D (6 bases). Trimming left V 4 bases short and J 7 bases short, with 14 bases between. Germline loops: CDR1 MNHEY, CDR2 SVGAGI. The CDR3 has 13 residues. The CDR3 nucleotides read TGTGCCAGCAGTTTGGGGGGTTCTGGAGAGCAGTACTTC. This codes for CASSLGGSGEQYF.

The chain uses TRBV5-1 and TRBJ2-5, with TRBD2 matching over 13 bases. V lost 3 bases to trimming and J lost 4 bases; unmatched junction nucleotides: 6. CDR3 size: 16 residues. Per germline, CDR1 SGHRS and CDR2 YFSETQ. The CDR3 region has the DNA TGCGCCAGCAGCTATGGACTAGCGGGAGATGGAGAGACCCAGTACTTC. This codes for CASSYGLAGDGETQYF.

The chain carries TRBV6-4 and TRBJ2-2; a possible D gene is TRBD1 (7 bases). The CDR3 loop spans 13 amino acids. V lost 5 bases and J 6 bases, leaving 10 bases between the germline ends. CDR1 is MRHNA and CDR2 is SNTAGT in the germline V gene. The CDR3 region is CASSSGGPGELFF. CDR3 DNA sequence: TGTGCCAGCAGTTCAGGGGGGCCCGGGGAGCTGTTTTTT.

V is TRBV30 and J is TRBJ1-4; tentatively, D is TRBD1 (5 bases). The CDR3 spans 16 residues. The germline CDR1 and CDR2 sequences are GTSNPN and SVGIG (reference sequence). V was trimmed by 0 bases and J by 4 bases, leaving 15 bases between them. The CDR3 DNA is TGTGCCTGGAGTGTCGGGCTAAAAAGGGGTAATGAAAAACTGTTTTTT. The encoded protein is CAWSVGLKRGNEKLFF.

The rearrangement links TRBV30 to TRBJ1-6, with D maybe TRBD1 (6 bases). Germline-derived CDR1 and CDR2 are GTSNPN and SVGIG (reference sequence). The CDR3 consists of 14 residues. V lost 0 bases and J 9 bases, leaving 12 bases between the germline ends. The CDR3 sequence is CAWSVGRGSSPLHF. Written as DNA, the CDR3 is TGTGCCTGGAGTGTAGGCAGGGGAAGTTCACCCCTCCACTTT.

The rearrangement joins TRBV7-2 to TRBJ1-1; 10 nucleotides agree with TRBD1. The CDR3 has 16 amino acids. Germline values: CDR1 SGHTA, CDR2 FQGNSA. V dropped 5 bases and J dropped 4; count of bases not matched to a gene: 10. The CDR3 DNA reads TGTGCCAGCAGCCCGAGAGGACAGGGGGTGGTCACTGAAGCTTTCTTT. Residues: CASSPRGQGVVTEAFF.

This chain connects TRBV9 to TRBJ2-7; 8 nucleotides align to TRBD2. Trimming took 3 bases from V and 5 from J; bases not matched to a gene: 7. The germline V gene encodes CDR1 SGDLS and CDR2 YYNGEE. The CDR3 consists of 14 residues. The DNA of the CDR3 is TGTGCCAGCAGCGGAGCGGGAGTGACGGACGAGCAGTACTTC. Translation: CASSGAGVTDEQYF.

CDR3: CASSRLAGGRETQYF. The CDR3 DNA sequence: TGTGCCAGCAGTCGTCTAGCGGGAGGGAGGGAGACCCAGTACTTC. The gene calls are TRBV2 and TRBJ2-5; the match to TRBD2 covers 12 bases. J gave up 5 bases and V 5 bases, and 6 bases lay outside the gene matches. The CDR3 loop spans 15 amino acids. Looked up from germline, CDR1 is SNHLY and CDR2 is FYNNEI.

The V gene is TRBV11-2, the J gene TRBJ2-7; D gene uncertain. Germline lookup yields CDR1 SGHAT and CDR2 FQNNGV. This CDR3 spans 11 amino acids. Trimming removed 2 bases from V and 2 bases from J, with 1 base in between. The CDR3 DNA is TGTGCCAGCAGCTTAACCTACGAGCAGTACTTC. Its protein is CASSLTYEQYF.

The J gene is TRBJ1-1, the V gene TRBV2; D not certain. The CDR3 sequence is 13 residues long. V shed 4 bases and J shed 11 bases, with 17 bases lying between them. From germline, CDR1 is SNHLY and CDR2 FYNNEI. CDR3 bases: TGTGCCAGCAGTGGGAGTAACCCCATTTCGGCTTTCTTT. This gives the protein CASSGSNPISAFF.

The chain carries TRBV23-1 and TRBJ2-7, with 8 bases that match TRBD1. TRBV23-1 qualifies as an ORF whose function is uncertain. CDR3 length: 14 residues. The junction had 9 bases not matched to a gene; V was cut back by 8 bases and J by 3 bases. The CDR3 is CASPPRTGCYEQYF. The DNA of the CDR3 is TGCGCCAGCCCCCCTAGGACAGGGTGCTACGAGCAGTACTTC.

The rearrangement links TRBV4-1 to TRBJ2-7, with a possible D match to TRBD2 (5 bases). The V end lost 3 bases, the J end lost 6 bases, and 15 bases lay between the germline ends. The germline V gene has CDR1 MGHRA and CDR2 YSYEKL. The CDR3 contains 14 residues. The CDR3 DNA is TGCGCCAGCAGCCATGTTACTAGGACTTTCGAGCAGTACTTC. It codes for CASSHVTRTFEQYF.

The chain links TRBV13 to TRBJ2-7; 13 bases align to TRBD2. The CDR3 totals 17 residues. The trim removed 5 bases at V and 3 bases at J, leaving 10 bases unmatched. Germline V gene sequence: CDR1 PRHDT, CDR2 FYEKMQ (reference sequence). CDR3: CASSETGLAGRGYEQYF. CDR3 bases: TGTGCCAGCAGCGAAACGGGACTAGCGGGAAGGGGCTACGAGCAGTACTTC. The complete variable domain, with remaining parts taken from reference TRBV13 and TRBJ2-7, reads AAGVIQSPRHLIKEKRETATLKCYPIPRHDTVYWYQQGPGQDPQFLISFYEKMQSDKGSIPDRFSAQQFSDYHSELNMSSLELGDSALYFCASSETGLAGRGYEQYFGPGTRLTVT.

The chain couples TRBV28 to TRBJ2-1; D is perhaps TRBD1 (5 bases). Trimming pared 1 base from V and 9 bases from J, leaving 16 bases between. The V gene's germline CDR1 is MDHEN and CDR2 SYDVKM. The CDR3 has 15 residues. This CDR3 reads CASSLLRQGAVEQFF. CDR3 nucleotides: TGTGCCAGCAGTTTATTGCGTCAGGGTGCGGTTGAGCAGTTCTTC.

This chain uses TRBV2 with TRBJ2-3, with D perhaps matching TRBD2 (6 bases). CDR1 is SNHLY and CDR2 is FYNNEI in the germline V gene. The CDR3 loop spans 15 amino acids. V dropped 5 bases and J dropped 1 base, with 13 bases sitting between them. This CDR3 reads CASSRTMLGTDTQYF. CDR3 nucleotides: TGTGCCAGCAGTAGGACTATGTTGGGCACAGATACGCAGTATTTT.

The genes are TRBV19 and TRBJ1-1; TRBD1 matches 12 bases. Germline CDR1 reads LNHDA; CDR2 reads SQIVND (reference sequence). The CDR3 extends over 17 amino acids. V was pared by 4 bases and J by 4 bases, with 10 bases of the junction left unmatched. CDR3 DNA: TGTGCCAGTAGTACCTCCGGGACAGGGGGCACGGGCACTGAAGCTTTCTTT. Translating it yields CASSTSGTGGTGTEAFF.

V and J are TRBV28 and TRBJ1-1; no firm D call. Germline values: CDR1 MDHEN, CDR2 SYDVKM. The CDR3 loop spans 12 amino acids. This CDR3 reads CGISSSNTEAFF. Here the CDR3 DNA reads TGTGGGATAAGCTCCTCGAACACTGAAGCTTTCTTT. Together with reference TRBV28 and TRBJ1-1, the CDR3 gives the full variable domain: DVKVTQSSRYLVKRTGEKVFLECVQDMDHENMFWYRQDPGLGLRLIYFSYDVKMKEKGDIPEGYSVSREKKERFSLILESASTNQTSMYLCGISSSNTEAFFGQGTRLTVV.

This sequence joins TRBV2 and TRBJ2-1, with TRBD2 matching 7 bases. This CDR3 spans 13 amino acids. The ends lost 10 bases at V and 2 bases at J; junction bases unmatched: 5. The germline V gene has CDR1 SNHLY and CDR2 FYNNEI. The CDR3 reads CATFGTTYNEQFF. The CDR3 DNA reads as TGTGCCACCTTCGGGACTACCTACAATGAGCAGTTCTTC.